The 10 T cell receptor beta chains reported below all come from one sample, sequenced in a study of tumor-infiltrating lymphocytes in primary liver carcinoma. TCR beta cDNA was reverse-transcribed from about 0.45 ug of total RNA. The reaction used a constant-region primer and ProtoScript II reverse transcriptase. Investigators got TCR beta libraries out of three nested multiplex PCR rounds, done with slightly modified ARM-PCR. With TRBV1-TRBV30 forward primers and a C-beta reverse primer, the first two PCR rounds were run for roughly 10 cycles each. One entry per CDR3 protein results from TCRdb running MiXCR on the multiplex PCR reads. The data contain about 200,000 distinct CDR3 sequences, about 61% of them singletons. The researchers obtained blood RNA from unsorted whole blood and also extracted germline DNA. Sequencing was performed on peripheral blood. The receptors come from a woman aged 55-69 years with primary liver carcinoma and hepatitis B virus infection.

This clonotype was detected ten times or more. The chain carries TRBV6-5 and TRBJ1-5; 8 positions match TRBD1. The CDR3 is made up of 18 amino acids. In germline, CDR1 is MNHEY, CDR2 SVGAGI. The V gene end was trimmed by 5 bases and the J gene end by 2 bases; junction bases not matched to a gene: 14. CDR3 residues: CASSLHQTGVGGNQPQHF. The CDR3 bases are TGTGCCAGCAGTCTCCACCAGACAGGGGTGGGTGGCAATCAGCCCCAGCATTTT.

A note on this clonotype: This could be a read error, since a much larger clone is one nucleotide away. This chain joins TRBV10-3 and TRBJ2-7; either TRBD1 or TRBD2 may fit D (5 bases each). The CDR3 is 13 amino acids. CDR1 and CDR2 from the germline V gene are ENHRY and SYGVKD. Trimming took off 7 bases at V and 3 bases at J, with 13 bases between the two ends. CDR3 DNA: TGTGCCATCACCCGGGGCAGGAACTACGAGCAGTACTTC. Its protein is CAITRGRNYEQYF.

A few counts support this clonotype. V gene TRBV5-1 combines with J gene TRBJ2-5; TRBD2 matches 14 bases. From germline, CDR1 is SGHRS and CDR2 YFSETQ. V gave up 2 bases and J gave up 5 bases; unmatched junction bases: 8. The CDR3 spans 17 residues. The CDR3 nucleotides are TGCGCCAGCAGCTTTGGGACTAGCGGGAGACTATTGGAGACCCAGTACTTC. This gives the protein CASSFGTSGRLLETQYF.

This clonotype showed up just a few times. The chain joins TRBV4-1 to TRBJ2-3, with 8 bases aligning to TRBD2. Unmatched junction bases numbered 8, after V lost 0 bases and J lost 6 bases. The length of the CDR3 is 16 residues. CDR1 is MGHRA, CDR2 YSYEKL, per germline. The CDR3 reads CASSQDEAGGGDTQYF. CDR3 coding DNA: TGCGCCAGCAGCCAAGACGAGGCGGGAGGCGGGGATACGCAGTATTTT.

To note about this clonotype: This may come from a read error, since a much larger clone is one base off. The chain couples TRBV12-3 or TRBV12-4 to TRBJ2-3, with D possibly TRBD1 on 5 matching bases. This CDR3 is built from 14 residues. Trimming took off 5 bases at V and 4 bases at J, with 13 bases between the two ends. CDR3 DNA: TGTGCCAGCAGTCCGACAAGGGGCCCAGATACGCAGTATTTT. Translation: CASSPTRGPDTQYF.

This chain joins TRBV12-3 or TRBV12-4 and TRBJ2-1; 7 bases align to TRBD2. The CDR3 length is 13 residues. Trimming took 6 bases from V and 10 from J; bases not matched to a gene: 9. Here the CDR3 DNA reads TGTGCCAGCAGAAAGTGGGGGGAGGGGGAGCAGTTCTTC. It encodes CASRKWGEGEQFF.

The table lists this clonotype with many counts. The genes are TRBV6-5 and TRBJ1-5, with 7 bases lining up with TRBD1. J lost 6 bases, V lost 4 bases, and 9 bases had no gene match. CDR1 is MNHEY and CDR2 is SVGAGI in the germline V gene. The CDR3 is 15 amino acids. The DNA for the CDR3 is TGTGCCAGCAGTTCTGGACAGGTTAATGGTCAGCCCCAGCATTTT. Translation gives CASSSGQVNGQPQHF.

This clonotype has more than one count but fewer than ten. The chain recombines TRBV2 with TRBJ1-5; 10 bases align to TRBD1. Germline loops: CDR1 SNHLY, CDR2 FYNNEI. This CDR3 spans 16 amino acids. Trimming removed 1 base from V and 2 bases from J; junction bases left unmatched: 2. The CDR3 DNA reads TGTGCCAGCAGTGAAGGACAGGGGGCGGGCAATCAGCCCCAGCATTTT. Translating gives CASSEGQGAGNQPQHF.

CDR3 amino acids: CASSSNRRVLEYYF. Here the CDR3 DNA reads TGTGCCAGCAGCTCCAACCGCAGGGTCCTCGAGTACTACTTC. The genes are TRBV11-2 and TRBJ2-7, with D perhaps TRBD1 (5 bases). The germline V gene has CDR1 SGHAT and CDR2 FQNNGV. The CDR3 sequence is 14 residues long. V was trimmed by 4 bases and J by 13 bases, leaving 23 bases between them.

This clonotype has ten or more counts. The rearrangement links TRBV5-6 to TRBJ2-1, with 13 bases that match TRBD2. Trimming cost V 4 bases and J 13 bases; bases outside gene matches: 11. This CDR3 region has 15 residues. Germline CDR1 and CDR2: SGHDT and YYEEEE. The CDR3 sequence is CASSTGTSGKVAQFF. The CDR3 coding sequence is TGTGCCAGCAGCACCGGGACTAGCGGGAAGGTGGCCCAGTTCTTC. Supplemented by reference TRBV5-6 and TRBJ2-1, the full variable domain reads DAGVTQSPTHLIKTRGQQVTLRCSPKSGHDTVSWYQQALGQGPQFIFQYYEEEERQRGNFPDRFSGHQFPNYSSELNVNALLLGDSALYLCASSTGTSGKVAQFFGPGTRLTVL.